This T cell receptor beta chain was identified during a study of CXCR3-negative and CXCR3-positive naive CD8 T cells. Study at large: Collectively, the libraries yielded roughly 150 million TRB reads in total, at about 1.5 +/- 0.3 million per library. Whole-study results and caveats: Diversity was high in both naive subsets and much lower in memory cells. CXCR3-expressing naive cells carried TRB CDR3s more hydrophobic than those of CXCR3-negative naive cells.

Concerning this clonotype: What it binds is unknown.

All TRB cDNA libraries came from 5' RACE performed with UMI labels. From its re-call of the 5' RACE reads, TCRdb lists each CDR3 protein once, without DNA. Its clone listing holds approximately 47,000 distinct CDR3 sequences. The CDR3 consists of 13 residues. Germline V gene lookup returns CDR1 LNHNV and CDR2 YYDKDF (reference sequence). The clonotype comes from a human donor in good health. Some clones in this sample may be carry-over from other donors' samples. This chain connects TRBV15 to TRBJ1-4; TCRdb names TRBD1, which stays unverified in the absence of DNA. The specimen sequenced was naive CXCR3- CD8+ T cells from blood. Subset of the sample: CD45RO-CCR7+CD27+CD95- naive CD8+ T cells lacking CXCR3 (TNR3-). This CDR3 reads CATLDRTNEKLFF.